This T cell receptor beta chain was found in a study of T cells in Graves' hyperthyroidism and ophthalmopathy. V lost 3 bases, J lost 4 bases, and 10 bases lay in between. Per germline, CDR1 LGHNA and CDR2 YSLEER. The CDR3 has 15 amino acids. What was amplified from RNA transcripts were TCR beta CDR3 regions. Initially, a first-round RT-PCR of the TCR CDR3 employed the HTBI primer set. TCRdb re-called the multiplex PCR reads with MiXCR, one entry per CDR3 protein. Of approximately 610,000 distinct CDR3 sequences in the sample, approximately 15% were seen once. This clonotype originated in a woman aged 18-29 years with Graves' hyperthyroidism. V is TRBV4-3 and J is TRBJ2-6; the D gene is possibly TRBD2 (5 bases). The sample was blood. The CDR3 region is CASSQSSKGANVLTF. The CDR3 nucleotides are TGCGCCAGCAGCCAGTCTAGCAAGGGGGCCAACGTCCTGACTTTC.